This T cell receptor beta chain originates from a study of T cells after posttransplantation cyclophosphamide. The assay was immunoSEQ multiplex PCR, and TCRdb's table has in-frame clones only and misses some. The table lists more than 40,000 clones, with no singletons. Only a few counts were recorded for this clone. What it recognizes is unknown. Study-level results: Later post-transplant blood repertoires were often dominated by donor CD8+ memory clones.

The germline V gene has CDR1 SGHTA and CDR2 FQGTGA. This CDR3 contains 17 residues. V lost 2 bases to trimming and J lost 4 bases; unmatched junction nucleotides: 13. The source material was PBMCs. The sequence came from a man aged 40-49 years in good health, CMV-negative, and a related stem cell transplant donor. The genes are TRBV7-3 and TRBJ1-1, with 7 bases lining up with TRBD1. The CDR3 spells CASSLLRDSFFSTEAFF. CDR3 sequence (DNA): TGTGCCAGCAGCTTATTGCGGGACAGCTTTTTTTCCACTGAAGCTTTCTTT.